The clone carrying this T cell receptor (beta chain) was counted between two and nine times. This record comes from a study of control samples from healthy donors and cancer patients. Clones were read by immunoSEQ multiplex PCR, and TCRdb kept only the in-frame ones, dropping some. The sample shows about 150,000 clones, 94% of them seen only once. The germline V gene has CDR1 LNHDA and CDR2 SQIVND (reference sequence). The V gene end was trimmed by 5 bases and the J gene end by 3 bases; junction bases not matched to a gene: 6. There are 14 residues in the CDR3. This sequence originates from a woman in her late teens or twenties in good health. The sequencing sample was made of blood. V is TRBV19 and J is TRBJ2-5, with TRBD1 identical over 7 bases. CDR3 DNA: TGTGCCAGTAGTCTCAAGGACAGGAAAGAGACCCAGTACTTC. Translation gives CASSLKDRKETQYF.